These 22 T cell receptor beta chains came from one sample sequenced in a study of graft-versus-host responses after intestinal transplantation. TCRdb keeps only in-frame clones here, not all; method: immunoSEQ multiplex PCR. The table includes under 20,000 clones, around nine tenths detected once. The sample in question was PBMCs, obtained just over 230 days after intestinal transplant. Source of these receptors: a human patient who received an intestinal transplant, so some T cells may come from the graft donor.

This clone came up once. V gene TRBV7-6 combines with J gene TRBJ1-2, with D unclear. Trimming pared 5 bases from V and 8 bases from J, leaving 15 bases between. This CDR3 has 13 residues. CDR1 and CDR2 from the germline V gene are SGHVS and FNYEAQ. CDR3: CASSPGSDRGYTF. CDR3 DNA sequence: TGTGCCAGCAGCCCGGGGAGTGATCGCGGCTACACCTTC.

The chain joins TRBV10-2 to TRBJ2-7; 10 bases match TRBD2. The germline V gene encodes CDR1 WSHSY and CDR2 SAAADI. The V gene end was trimmed by 6 bases and the J gene end by 7 bases; junction bases not matched to a gene: 6. The CDR3 spans 13 residues. CDR3 DNA: TGCGCCAGCAGGGGAGCGGGGGGGCCGGAGCAGTACTTC. Its translation is CASRGAGGPEQYF.

This chain connects TRBV7-2 to TRBJ2-5; TRBD2 matches at 7 bases. V was pared by 3 bases and J by 2 bases, with 0 bases of the junction left unmatched. The CDR3 has 13 residues. Looked up from germline, CDR1 is SGHTA and CDR2 is FQGNSA. The CDR3 sequence: CASSLGGQETQYF. The CDR3 DNA follows: TGTGCCAGCAGCTTGGGGGGGCAAGAGACCCAGTACTTC. The whole variable domain, filled in from reference TRBV7-2 and TRBJ2-5, reads GAGVSQSPSNKVTEKGKDVELRCDPISGHTALYWYRQSLGQGLEFLIYFQGNSAPDKSGLPSDRFSAERTGGSVSTLTIQRTQQEDSAVYLCASSLGGQETQYFGPGTRLLVL.

In its sample, this clone was seen a few times. V is TRBV7-9 and J is TRBJ1-4, with 8 bases fitting TRBD1. The CDR3 is made up of 15 amino acids. Germline lookup yields CDR1 SEHNR and CDR2 FQNEAQ (reference sequence). The trim removed 8 bases at V and 4 bases at J, leaving 9 bases unmatched. The CDR3 sequence is CASLRTGNSNEKLFF. CDR3 nucleotides: TGTGCCAGCCTCAGGACAGGGAACAGTAATGAAAAACTGTTTTTT.

The chain carries TRBV5-5 and TRBJ2-3; possibly TRBD2 for D (5 bases). The V gene's germline CDR1 is SGHKS and CDR2 YYEKEE (reference sequence). Trimming took off 1 base at V and 5 bases at J, with 8 bases between the two ends. This CDR3 spans 13 amino acids. CDR3: CASSLRGQDTQYF. CDR3 DNA sequence: TGTGCCAGCAGCTTGAGAGGGCAAGATACGCAGTATTTT.

The chain combines TRBV20-1 with TRBJ1-1; D is unclear. The CDR3 has 10 amino acids. V gave up 0 bases and J gave up 11 bases, with 7 bases separating them. Germline CDR1 reads DFQATT; CDR2 reads SNEGSKA (reference sequence). CDR3 sequence reads: CSARDLEAFF. The CDR3 nucleotides are TGCAGTGCTAGAGATCTTGAGGCTTTCTTT.

The chain uses TRBV10-3 and TRBJ2-1; 10 nucleotides align to TRBD1. The V segment lost 4 bases and the J segment 8 bases; nucleotides outside the gene matches: 8. CDR3 length: 15 residues. CDR1 ENHRY and CDR2 SYGVKD come from the germline V gene. The CDR3: CAISVGTGVADEQFF. The CDR3 coding sequence is TGTGCCATCAGTGTCGGGACAGGGGTGGCGGATGAGCAGTTCTTC.

This sequence joins TRBV6-5 and TRBJ1-1; no definite D call. The CDR3 sequence is 13 residues long. The V end was cut by 7 bases, the J end by 10 bases, with 19 bases between. The germline V gene has CDR1 MNHEY and CDR2 SVGAGI. The CDR3, as DNA: TGTGCCAGCATTAGAGGACCGTTAGGAGGAGCTTTCTTT. Its translation is CASIRGPLGGAFF.

This chain connects TRBV28 to TRBJ1-6; TRBD1 matches 7 bases. V lost 3 bases and J lost 8; bases outside the gene matches: 10. CDR3 length equals 16 residues. Germline V lookup: CDR1 MDHEN, CDR2 SYDVKM. DNA of the CDR3: TGTGCCAGCAGTTTGGAAGGGGGACAGCGATATTCACCCCTCCACTTT. Amino acid sequence: CASSLEGGQRYSPLHF.

This rearrangement joins TRBV7-8 to TRBJ2-5; 7 bases agree with TRBD1. The CDR3 runs 16 residues. V gave up 4 bases and J gave up 1 base; unmatched junction bases: 9. Germline lookup yields CDR1 SGHVS and CDR2 FQNEAQ. CDR3 nucleotides: TGTGCCAGCAGCTCACAACAACAGGGGACCCAAGAGACCCAGTACTTC. This encodes CASSSQQQGTQETQYF.

The V gene is TRBV7-9, the J gene TRBJ1-2; D ambiguous. V gave up 1 base and J gave up 8 bases, with 11 bases separating them. Germline V CDR1 and CDR2: SEHNR, FQNEAQ (reference sequence). This CDR3 is built from 13 residues. The CDR3 sequence: CASSLVSERGYTF. As DNA, the CDR3 is TGTGCCAGCAGCTTAGTCTCCGAAAGGGGCTACACCTTC.

The V gene is TRBV6-5, the J gene TRBJ2-5; 13 positions agree with TRBD2. Germline CDR1 is MNHEY and CDR2 is SVGAGI. V was clipped by 6 bases and J by 7 bases; unmatched bases: 5. This CDR3 spans 14 amino acids. Here the CDR3 DNA reads TGTGCCAGCAGGGGGACTAGCGGGGACTGGACCCAGTACTTC. Translating it yields CASRGTSGDWTQYF.

The chain is built from TRBV4-1 and TRBJ2-7; the D gene is possibly TRBD1 (7 bases). From germline, CDR1 is MGHRA and CDR2 YSYEKL. This CDR3 contains 18 residues. V lost 5 bases and J lost 3, with 26 bases in between. In DNA form, the CDR3 reads TGCGCCAGCAGCGGCGGTCAAAACAGGGGACTCACTGGCTACGAGCAGTACTTC. This codes for CASSGGQNRGLTGYEQYF.

The chain combines TRBV9 with TRBJ2-1; tentative D call: TRBD1 (6 bases). The CDR3 consists of 16 residues. Trimming shortened V by 4 bases and J by 4 bases, and 18 bases separated the two germline ends. From germline, CDR1 is SGDLS and CDR2 YYNGEE. The CDR3 DNA follows: TGTGCCAGCAGCTGGGCTTTGGGGGCCGTTTACAATGAGCAGTTCTTC. As protein: CASSWALGAVYNEQFF.

The chain carries TRBV6-4 and TRBJ2-7; 8 nucleotides line up with TRBD1. V was clipped by 2 bases and J by 6 bases; unmatched bases: 0. The CDR3 has 12 residues. CDR1 is MRHNA and CDR2 is SNTAGT in the germline V gene. As DNA, the CDR3 is TGTGCCAGCAGTGACGACAGGGGCGAGCAGTACTTC. This gives the protein CASSDDRGEQYF.

V usage is TRBV7-2 and J usage is TRBJ2-2; the D is unclear. V gave up 4 bases and J gave up 3 bases, with 3 bases separating them. The CDR3 has 12 amino acids. Germline CDR1 SGHTA, CDR2 FQGNSA. The CDR3 DNA reads as TGTGCCAGCAGCTACTACACCGGGGAGCTGTTTTTT. Amino acid sequence: CASSYYTGELFF.

This rearrangement joins TRBV9 to TRBJ1-4; the match to TRBD1 covers 9 bases. The CDR3 is 16 amino acids. CDR1 is SGDLS, CDR2 YYNGEE, per germline. V dropped 0 bases and J dropped 3; count of bases not matched to a gene: 3. The CDR3 DNA is TGTGCCAGCAGCGTAGGGACAGGGGTGTCTAATGAAAAACTGTTTTTT. The encoded protein is CASSVGTGVSNEKLFF.

V usage is TRBV5-4 and J usage is TRBJ1-1; D is perhaps TRBD1 (5 bases). Trimming removed 2 bases at V and 1 base at J, with 15 bases between. This CDR3 spans 16 amino acids. Germline V lookup: CDR1 SGHNT, CDR2 YYREEE (reference sequence). The CDR3: CASSLGIAGRNTEAFF. As DNA, the CDR3 is TGTGCCAGCAGCTTAGGTATAGCGGGGCGGAACACTGAAGCTTTCTTT.

The chain joins TRBV15 to TRBJ2-2; no clear D. Germline V gene lookup returns CDR1 LNHNV and CDR2 YYDKDF (reference sequence). This CDR3 contains 15 residues. The ends were cut back, 0 bases at V and 1 base at J, with 6 bases in the middle. DNA of the CDR3: TGTGCCACCAGCAGAGATCTGGTGAACACCGGGGAGCTGTTTTTT. Its protein product is CATSRDLVNTGELFF.

The chain uses TRBV6-5 and TRBJ2-7; 7 bases align to TRBD1. With 6 bases clipped from V and 3 bases from J, the junction kept 11 bases outside the gene matches. Per the germline V gene, CDR1 is MNHEY and CDR2 is SVGAGI. The CDR3 length is 15 residues. Here the CDR3 reads CASSTARDRDYEQYF. In nucleotides, the CDR3 is TGTGCCAGCAGCACGGCCCGGGACAGAGACTACGAGCAGTACTTC.

The chain couples TRBV12-5 to TRBJ2-3; 15 bases fit TRBD2. CDR1 is LGHNT, CDR2 FRNRAP, per germline. With 5 bases clipped from V and 3 bases from J, the junction kept 3 bases outside the gene matches. The CDR3 has 16 residues. The CDR3 reads CASGNGLAGGTDTQYF. The CDR3 nucleotides read TGTGCTAGTGGTAATGGACTAGCGGGGGGGACAGATACGCAGTATTTT.

V gene TRBV4-1 combines with J gene TRBJ2-7, with D possibly being TRBD1 (6 bases). The V end lost 1 base, the J end lost 2 bases, and 12 bases lay between the germline ends. Germline CDR1 and CDR2: MGHRA and YSYEKL. The CDR3 runs to 15 residues. As DNA, the CDR3 is TGCGCCAGCAGCCAAGTACCAGGGGTTGCCTACGAGCAGTACTTC. Encoded protein: CASSQVPGVAYEQYF.